The 20 T cell receptor beta chains presented below share a single source sample, sequenced in a study of tumor-infiltrating lymphocytes in primary liver carcinoma (dated 2017 in TCRdb). Without any cell sorting, total RNA and DNA were co-extracted from roughly 18-30 mg of bulk tissue using the AllPrep DNA/RNA mini kit. The data were produced on an Illumina HiSeq 2500. Using a constant-region primer and ProtoScript II reverse transcriptase, TCRbeta-specific cDNA was reverse-transcribed from 500 ng total RNA. TCRbeta libraries were built with three nested multiplex PCR rounds, a slightly modified ARM-PCR procedure. Each of the first two PCR rounds ran for around 9 cycles and used multiplex TRBV1-TRBV30 forward primers together with a Cbeta reverse primer. TCRdb cleaned the public reads at Q25 with fastp, built clones with MiXCR and kept in-frame beta chains. Identical CDR3 proteins give one entry, which carries the most common genes and DNA. The sample includes about 48,000 distinct CDR3 sequences, with over 65% observed a single time. The ten largest clones capture approximately 30% of the sample.

The specimen was liver tumor tissue from sampling region 3. The cell subset or site label of this sample denotes: tumor region T3, left-lateral pole. These receptors originate from a man aged 35 to 55 with primary liver carcinoma and hepatitis B virus infection.

By share of the sample, this clonotype is large. The chain employs TRBV11-2 and TRBJ2-1; no clear D gene. Germline loops: CDR1 SGHAT, CDR2 FQNNGV. The CDR3 covers 12 residues. The V gene lost 1 base and the J gene lost 7 bases, with 5 bases spanning the gap. The CDR3 region is CASSLVGNEQFF. CDR3 bases: TGTGCCAGCAGCTTAGTCGGGAATGAGCAGTTCTTC.

V gene TRBV12-3 or TRBV12-4 combines with J gene TRBJ2-1; tentatively, D is TRBD2 (5 bases). V was pared by 6 bases and J by 5 bases, with 11 bases between. This CDR3 is 13 amino acids long. CDR3 in amino acids: CASSWRSDNEQFF. Here the CDR3 DNA reads TGTGCCAGCAGCTGGAGGTCGGACAATGAGCAGTTCTTC.

This clonotype has only a few counts. The chain joins TRBV4-1 to TRBJ2-3; perhaps TRBD2 as D (5 bases). V lost 10 bases, J lost 1 base, and 18 bases lay in between. CDR1 is MGHRA, CDR2 YSYEKL, per germline. CDR3 length: 15 residues. The CDR3 region is CANSQEPSCTDTQYF. The CDR3 coding sequence is TGCGCCAATAGCCAAGAGCCTAGCTGCACAGATACGCAGTATTTT.

This clonotype was seen just once. A much larger clone sits a single nucleotide away, making a read error possible. This chain links TRBV7-9 with TRBJ2-5, with 11 bases aligning to TRBD1. Looked up from germline, CDR1 is SEHNR and CDR2 is FQNEAQ (reference sequence). The CDR3 loop spans 16 amino acids. The CDR3 loop reads CTSSKGDRGAQETQYF. The DNA for the CDR3 is TGTACCAGCAGCAAAGGGGACAGGGGGGCTCAAGAGACCCAGTACTTC.

For this clonotype: A read error may account for a junction end that differs from germline. V is TRBV30 and J is TRBJ1-3; no reliable D call. CDR1 is GTSNPN and CDR2 is SVGIG in the germline V gene (reference sequence). This CDR3 has 13 amino acids. CDR3 coding DNA: TGTGCCTGGAGTGTAGGCGGTGGAAACATCATATATTTT. Translation gives CAWSVGGGNIIYF.

Of note for this clonotype: Sequence at one end of the junction differs from germline and may be a read error. This chain links TRBV4-1 with TRBJ1-1; possible D gene TRBD1, 5 bases. The CDR3 covers 15 residues. From germline, CDR1 is MGHRA and CDR2 YSYEKL. In DNA form, the CDR3 reads TGCGCCAGCAGCCAACTCAGGGAGGGTGACACTGAGGCTTTCTTT. Translating it yields CASSQLREGDTEAFF.

The V call is TRBV6-1, the J call TRBJ2-2, with a tentative D call TRBD2 (6 bases). This CDR3 spans 17 amino acids. Germline CDR1 reads MNHNS; CDR2 reads SASEGT. V dropped 4 bases and J dropped 0 bases, with 15 bases sitting between them. The CDR3 loop is CASSVLEGRPNTGELFF. The CDR3 nucleotides are TGTGCCAGCAGTGTGTTAGAGGGGAGGCCGAACACCGGGGAGCTGTTTTTT.

The gene calls are TRBV7-8 and TRBJ2-1; 7 bases are shared with TRBD2. Germline trimming cut 2 bases from V and 0 bases from J; bases unmatched to any gene: 7. The CDR3 is made up of 17 amino acids. Germline CDR1 and CDR2: SGHVS and FQNEAQ. Here the CDR3 reads CASSLNAGDHSYNEQFF. The DNA for the CDR3 is TGTGCCAGCAGCTTAAATGCGGGGGACCACTCCTACAATGAGCAGTTCTTC. Complete variable domain (other parts from reference TRBV7-8 and TRBJ2-1): GAGVSQSPRYKVAKRGQDVALRCDPISGHVSLFWYQQALGQGPEFLTYFQNEAQLDKSGLPSDRFFAERPEGSVSTLKIQRTQQEDSAVYLCASSLNAGDHSYNEQFFGPGTRLTVL.

As concerns this clonotype: Mismatch with germline at one junction end may stem from a read error. This rearrangement joins TRBV7-8 to TRBJ2-1; D not certain. CDR1 SGHVS and CDR2 FQNEAQ come from the germline V gene. The CDR3 covers 15 residues. The CDR3 sequence: CASGLVSSSYNGQFF. CDR3 bases: TGTGCCAGCGGCTTAGTTAGTAGCTCCTACAATGGGCAGTTCTTC.

This clonotype is a singleton in its sample. No DNA is shown, since the ends of the CDR3 on it are uncertain; the CDR3 is the one TCRdb lists. The V and J genes are TRBV29-1 and TRBJ2-1; TRBD1 was called by the table and not checked on the DNA. In germline, CDR1 is SQVTM, CDR2 ANQGSEA. The CDR3 length is 15 residues, termini included. This CDR3 is CSVAQGARLANEQCF.

Comments on this clonotype: The junction does not match germline at one end; this may be a read error. The chain combines TRBV6-1 with TRBJ2-7; 10 bases fit TRBD2. Per the germline V gene, CDR1 is MNHNS and CDR2 is SASEGT. The CDR3 sequence is 14 residues long. The CDR3 DNA reads TGCGCCGGCAGTCCTGGACTAGCGGCCTACGAGAAGTACTTC. Its protein is CAGSPGLAAYEKYF.

Comments on this clonotype: At one end, the junction sequence differs from germline, possibly due to a read error. The V gene is TRBV11-2, the J gene TRBJ2-1, with D unclear. This CDR3 is 12 amino acids long. The V gene's germline CDR1 is SGHAT and CDR2 FQNNGV. CDR3 protein: CACSPEYNEKFF. As DNA, the CDR3 is TGTGCCTGCAGTCCGGAGTACAATGAGAAGTTCTTC. Drawing the rest from reference TRBV11-2 and TRBJ2-1, the complete variable domain is EAGVAQSPRYKIIEKRQSVAFWCNPISGHATLYWYQQILGQGPKLLIQFQNNGVVDDSQLPKDRFSAERLKGVDSTLKIQPAKLEDSAVYLCACSPEYNEKFFGPGTRLTVL.

In this sample, this clonotype turned up many times. V gene TRBV6-1 combines with J gene TRBJ1-6; D unresolved. Germline loops: CDR1 MNHNS, CDR2 SASEGT. Trimming stripped 4 bases from V and 4 bases from J, with 5 bases between. This CDR3 has 13 residues. In DNA form, the CDR3 reads TGTGCCAGCAGTGGGACTTATAATTCACCCCTCCACTTT. Translated, it gives CASSGTYNSPLHF.

Comment on this clonotype: Lacking the conserved final phenylalanine or tryptophan, this CDR3 likely reflects a read error. This rearrangement joins TRBV11-2 to TRBJ2-2; TRBD1 matches at 9 bases. Germline V lookup: CDR1 SGHAT, CDR2 FQNNGV. V shed 8 bases, J shed 4 bases, and the junction held 14 bases outside the gene matches. The CDR3 contains 17 residues. The CDR3 coding sequence is TGTGCCAGCGGCTATGATCGGGACAGGGTCGGCACCGGGGAGCTGTTTTAT. Translated: CASGYDRDRVGTGELFY.

About this clonotype: The conserved phenylalanine or tryptophan is not found at the CDR3 terminus, so this likely reflects a read error. V is TRBV4-1 and J is TRBJ2-5, with TRBD1 identical over 7 bases. V gave up 4 bases and J gave up 5 bases; unmatched junction bases: 10. This CDR3 has 15 amino acids. CDR1 MGHRA and CDR2 YSYEKL come from the germline V gene. CDR3 bases: TGCGCCAGCAGCCCGGACCCGGGACAGCAGGAGACCCAGTACCTC. The encoded protein is CASSPDPGQQETQYL.

On this clonotype itself: The junction shows a germline mismatch at one end, possibly a read error. The chain couples TRBV11-2 to TRBJ2-1, with a tentative D call TRBD2 (5 bases). The CDR3 extends over 12 amino acids. Germline CDR1 is SGHAT and CDR2 is FQNNGV. CDR3 sequence reads: CVSSPGYNGQFF. DNA for the CDR3: TGTGTCAGCAGCCCGGGATACAATGGGCAGTTCTTC.

A remark on this clonotype: This CDR3 is missing its conserved last phenylalanine or tryptophan, likely due to a read error. The CDR3 reads CSAEADDLISYNEQFI. The CDR3 region has the DNA TGCAGTGCTGAAGCCGATGACTTGATCTCCTACAATGAGCAGTTCATC. The gene calls are TRBV20-1 and TRBJ2-1; D gene uncertain. The CDR3 spans 16 residues. CDR1 DFQATT and CDR2 SNEGSKA come from the germline V gene (reference sequence). V lost 5 bases and J lost 0, with 17 bases in between.

A word on this clonotype: At one boundary the junction diverges from the germline segment, which might be a read error. CDR3 sequence reads: CASSQSILLSTETQYF. DNA of the CDR3: TGTGCCAGCAGCCAATCAATACTCCTTAGCACAGAAACGCAGTATTTT. The chain joins TRBV7-9 to TRBJ2-3; D call uncertain. This CDR3 comprises 16 residues. Germline-derived CDR1 and CDR2 are SEHNR and FQNEAQ (reference sequence). The complete variable domain, with remaining parts taken from reference TRBV7-9 and TRBJ2-3, reads DTGVSQNPRHKITKRGQNVTFRCDPISEHNRLYWYRQTLGQGPEFLTYFQNEAQLEKSRLLSDRFSAERPKGSFSTLEIQRTEQGDSAMYLCASSQSILLSTETQYFGPGTRLTVL.

Comment on this clonotype: Germline and junction disagree at one end, which may indicate a read error. CDR3 sequence reads: CSVGTGHGYAF. DNA for the CDR3: TGCAGCGTTGGGACGGGCCATGGCTACGCCTTC. The chain recombines TRBV29-1 with TRBJ1-2; D remains ambiguous. The CDR3 contains 11 residues. Germline CDR1 is SQVTM and CDR2 is ANQGSEA. Full variable domain (remainder filled in from reference TRBV29-1 and TRBJ1-2): SAVISQKPSRDICQRGTSLTIQCQVDSQVTMMFWYRQQPGQSLTLIATANQGSEATYESGFVIDKFPISRPNLTFSTLTVSNMSPEDSSIYLCSVGTGHGYAFGSGTRLTVV.

Details on this clonotype: A read error may account for a junction end that differs from germline. The gene calls are TRBV29-1 and TRBJ2-1, with 8 bases identical to TRBD2. Germline CDR1 reads SQVTM; CDR2 reads ANQGSEA. This CDR3 comprises 15 residues. The CDR3 region is CTAPSTGGQNNEQSF. The CDR3 DNA reads TGCACCGCCCCTTCGACGGGAGGGCAAAACAATGAGCAGTCCTTC.